These 4 T cell receptor beta chains were sequenced from one sample in a study of PD-1 blockade in classical Hodgkin lymphoma. Each and every patient relapsed after autologous stem cell transplantation, and patients got differing brentuximab vedotin exposure. The protocol was immunoSEQ multiplex PCR, while the TCRdb copy is restricted to in-frame clones and leaves out a portion. The table has 90,000 to 100,000 clones, roughly 89% seen once; the top ten hold about 11%. Material: peripheral blood mononuclear cells (PBMCs), obtained before the second cycle of nivolumab. All receptors derive from a human donor with classical Hodgkin lymphoma.

The rearrangement uses TRBV19 and TRBJ1-5, with 9 bases aligning to TRBD1. Per germline, CDR1 LNHDA and CDR2 SQIVND (reference sequence). The CDR3 has 17 residues. The trim removed 5 bases at V and 4 bases at J, leaving 12 bases unmatched. The CDR3 reads CASSHGGQGVINQPQHF. The CDR3 DNA sequence: TGTGCCAGTAGTCACGGGGGACAGGGTGTGATAAATCAGCCCCAGCATTTT.

The chain has TRBV5-1 and TRBJ2-7; 10 bases are a match to TRBD2. CDR1 SGHRS and CDR2 YFSETQ come from the germline V gene. Trimming at V came to 3 bases and at J to 2 bases, leaving 5 bases not matched to a gene. CDR3 length: 15 residues. CDR3 residues: CASSYASGGPYEQYF. The CDR3 coding sequence is TGCGCCAGCAGCTATGCTAGCGGGGGCCCCTACGAGCAGTACTTC. Full variable domain (outside the CDR3, taken from reference TRBV5-1 and TRBJ2-7): KAGVTQTPRYLIKTRGQQVTLSCSPISGHRSVSWYQQTPGQGLQFLFEYFSETQRNKGNFPGRFSGRQFSNSRSEMNVSTLELGDSALYLCASSYASGGPYEQYFGPGTRLTVT.

There are a few counts of this clone. This chain links TRBV6-1 with TRBJ2-7, with D possibly being TRBD2 (5 bases). Germline lookup yields CDR1 MNHNS and CDR2 SASEGT. Trimming stripped 0 bases from V and 6 bases from J, with 15 bases between. The CDR3 has 15 residues. The chain's CDR3 is CASSEASFSRGEQYF. In DNA, the CDR3 is TGTGCCAGCAGTGAAGCGTCCTTTAGCCGGGGCGAGCAGTACTTC.

The V and J genes are TRBV2 and TRBJ2-7, with D possibly being TRBD1 (5 bases). Germline CDR1 and CDR2: SNHLY and FYNNEI. The ends were cut back, 3 bases at V and 1 base at J, with 10 bases in the middle. The CDR3 contains 14 residues. For the CDR3, the DNA is TGTGCCAGCAGTGACAGGGCAGGGTCCTACGAGCAGTACTTC. This gives the protein CASSDRAGSYEQYF.